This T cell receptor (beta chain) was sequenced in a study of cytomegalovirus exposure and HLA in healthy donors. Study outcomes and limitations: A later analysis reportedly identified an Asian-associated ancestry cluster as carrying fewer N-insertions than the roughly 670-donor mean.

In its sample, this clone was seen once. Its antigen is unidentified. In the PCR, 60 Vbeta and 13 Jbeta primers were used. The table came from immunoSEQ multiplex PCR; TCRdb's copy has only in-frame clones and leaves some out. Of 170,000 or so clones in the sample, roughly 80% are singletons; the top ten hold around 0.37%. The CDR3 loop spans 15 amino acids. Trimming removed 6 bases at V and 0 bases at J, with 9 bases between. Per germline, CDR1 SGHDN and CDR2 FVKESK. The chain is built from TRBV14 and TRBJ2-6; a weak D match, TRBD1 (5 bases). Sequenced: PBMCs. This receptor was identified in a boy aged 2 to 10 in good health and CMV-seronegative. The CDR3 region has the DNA TGTGCCAGCAGTTACAGGTTCTCTGGGGCCAACGTCCTGACTTTC. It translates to CASSYRFSGANVLTF.